Presented here are 11 T cell receptor beta chains from one specimen sequenced in a study of Ad26.COV2.S vaccination and SARS-CoV-2 variants. The method was immunoSEQ multiplex PCR; TCRdb's version includes in-frame clones alone and lacks a portion of them. The table shows more than 350,000 clones, with over 75% occurring only once. The sample's treatment: around 19 received Ad26.COV2.S at low or high dose, single or two shots; five or six received placebo; per-sample allocation not given. Sampling took place 63 days after the first vaccine or placebo injection. Sequenced material: peripheral blood, taken in a trial of Ad26.COV2.S vaccine versus placebo. All receptors derive from a person aged 18-65 years who received the Ad26.COV2.S COVID-19 vaccine or a placebo.

V usage is TRBV10-3 and J usage is TRBJ1-4; TRBD1 might be the D (5 bases). Germline assignment: CDR1 ENHRY and CDR2 SYGVKD. The CDR3 covers 13 residues. The ends were cut back, 8 bases at V and 5 bases at J, with 12 bases in the middle. The CDR3, as DNA: TGTGCCATCTCGGGGCCAGGGAATGAAAAACTGTTTTTT. Translating gives CAISGPGNEKLFF.

V gene TRBV7-2 combines with J gene TRBJ2-5; TRBD2 matches at 12 bases. Looked up from germline, CDR1 is SGHTA and CDR2 is FQGNSA. V dropped 6 bases and J dropped 5; count of bases not matched to a gene: 7. The CDR3 consists of 15 residues. CDR3: CASSSLAGGQETQYF. The CDR3 DNA follows: TGTGCCAGCAGTTCTCTAGCGGGAGGGCAGGAGACCCAGTACTTC. Together with reference TRBV7-2 and TRBJ2-5, the CDR3 gives the full variable domain: GAGVSQSPSNKVTEKGKDVELRCDPISGHTALYWYRQSLGQGLEFLIYFQGNSAPDKSGLPSDRFSAERTGGSVSTLTIQRTQQEDSAVYLCASSSLAGGQETQYFGPGTRLLVL.

The chain joins TRBV12-5 to TRBJ2-5; TRBD1 aligns across 9 bases. This CDR3 spans 15 amino acids. The V gene end was trimmed by 1 base and the J gene end by 5 bases; junction bases not matched to a gene: 5. Per the germline V gene, CDR1 is LGHNT and CDR2 is FRNRAP. CDR3 nucleotides: TGTGCTAGTGGTTTGGGAACAGGGGGCCAGGAGACCCAGTACTTC. The encoded protein is CASGLGTGGQETQYF.

The chain is built from TRBV7-8 and TRBJ2-5, with TRBD2 as a possible D gene (6 bases). CDR3 length: 15 amino acids. Germline CDR1 is SGHVS and CDR2 is FQNEAQ. The V and J ends lost 5 bases and 4 bases respectively, with 17 bases between them. CDR3 region: CASSETGLARETQYF. CDR3 nucleotides: TGTGCCAGCAGCGAGACGGGACTGGCTAGAGAGACCCAGTACTTC.

This chain uses TRBV27 with TRBJ2-5; D gene unclear. The germline V and J ends were trimmed by 4 bases and 2 bases, with 11 bases remaining between them. CDR3 size: 14 residues. Germline assignment: CDR1 MNHEY and CDR2 SMNVEV (reference sequence). The CDR3 sequence is CASSSRLGQETQYF. Written as DNA, the CDR3 is TGTGCCAGCAGTTCTCGTCTAGGACAAGAGACCCAGTACTTC.

This chain joins TRBV7-2 and TRBJ2-1, with 12 bases that match TRBD2. The CDR3 has 15 residues. Germline-derived CDR1 and CDR2 are SGHTA and FQGNSA. The junction had 6 bases not matched to a gene; V was cut back by 3 bases and J by 9 bases. CDR3 protein: CASSFRLAGDSEQFF. In DNA form, the CDR3 reads TGTGCCAGCAGCTTCCGACTAGCGGGAGACTCTGAGCAGTTCTTC.

The rearrangement uses TRBV19 and TRBJ2-5, with 10 bases lining up with TRBD2. The CDR3 length is 14 residues. The germline gives CDR1 LNHDA, CDR2 SQIVND (reference sequence). V shed 10 bases and J 5 bases; nucleotides not matched to a gene: 10. The CDR3, as DNA: TGTGCCACCTCGGGACTAGCGATGGTGGAGACCCAGTACTTC. Encoded protein: CATSGLAMVETQYF.

As concerns this clone: Relative to the germline gene, one junction end is altered; a read error may explain this. The chain couples TRBV9 to TRBJ2-7, with 9 bases matching TRBD1. The V gene's germline CDR1 is SGDLS and CDR2 YYNGEE. The CDR3 totals 12 residues. The CDR3 nucleotides read TGTGCCAGCAGCAGGACAGGGGATGGTTTGGACTTC. Its protein product is CASSRTGDGLDF.

The rearrangement joins TRBV7-6 to TRBJ1-4; D remains ambiguous. The CDR3 is made up of 12 amino acids. Trimming cost V 4 bases and J 5 bases, with 5 bases left between them. Germline assignment: CDR1 SGHVS and CDR2 FNYEAQ. Here the CDR3 DNA reads TGTGCCAGCAGCTCGACGAATGAAAAACTGTTTTTT. It translates to CASSSTNEKLFF.

The rearrangement joins TRBV15 to TRBJ2-1; D tentatively reads TRBD1 or TRBD2 (5 bases each). The CDR3 spans 17 residues. Trimming took 0 bases from V and 9 from J, leaving 21 bases between them. Germline V gives CDR1 LNHNV, CDR2 YYDKDF (reference sequence). The CDR3 is CATSRDSGSPPTTEQFF. In DNA, the CDR3 is TGTGCCACCAGCAGAGATTCAGGGAGCCCCCCTACAACTGAGCAGTTCTTC.

V is TRBV7-9 and J is TRBJ1-2; TRBD1 aligns across 8 bases. Germline CDR1 SEHNR, CDR2 FQNEAQ (reference sequence). The CDR3 length is 14 residues. The ends lost 1 base at V and 5 bases at J; junction bases unmatched: 3. CDR3 sequence (DNA): TGTGCCAGCAGCTTAGTGGGGACAGGTTATGGCTACACCTTC. It translates to CASSLVGTGYGYTF.